This T cell receptor (beta chain) was retrieved from a study of CD8 T cells in ankylosing spondylitis. Study-wide results and caveats: In ankylosing spondylitis patients, matched synovial fluid reportedly showed significant enrichment of disease-linked clones. Prior literature has documented some motif variants in synovial fluid and blood from reactive arthritis. Characteristic of ankylosing spondylitis blood, it appeared, was a TCR beta motif comprising roughly eight highly homologous variants. The authors found the disease-linked clones to be CD8+ and relatively rare in peripheral blood.

The V and J ends lost 4 bases and 10 bases respectively, with 13 bases between them. This CDR3 region has 13 residues. Germline values: CDR1 MGHRA, CDR2 YSYEKL. This clonotype was seen many times. Its cognate antigen is unknown. Preparation of TCR beta libraries was done by quantitative 5'-RACE with molecular barcodes. TCRdb independently ran MiXCR on the 5' RACE reads; one entry per CDR3 protein. The data contain around 130,000 distinct CDR3 sequences, about 15% of them singletons. The receptor's source is a male donor with ankylosing spondylitis. Sequenced material: blood, either unsorted or a sorted T cell fraction (not recorded which). The chain carries TRBV4-1 and TRBJ1-4; D unclear. The CDR3 nucleotides read TGCGCCAGCAGCCTCGGAGGAACCGGAAAACTGTTTTTT. It translates to CASSLGGTGKLFF.